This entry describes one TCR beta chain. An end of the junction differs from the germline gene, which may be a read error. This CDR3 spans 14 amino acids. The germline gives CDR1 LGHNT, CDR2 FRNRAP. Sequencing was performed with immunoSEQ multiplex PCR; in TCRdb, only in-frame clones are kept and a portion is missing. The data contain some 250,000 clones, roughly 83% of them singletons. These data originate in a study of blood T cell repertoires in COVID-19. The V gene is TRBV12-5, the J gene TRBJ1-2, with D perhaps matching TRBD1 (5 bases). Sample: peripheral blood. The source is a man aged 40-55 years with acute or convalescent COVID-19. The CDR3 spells CASGLGTAAGFVGF. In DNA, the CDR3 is TGTGCTAGTGGTTTGGGCACGGCGGCAGGGTTTGTCGGATTC.